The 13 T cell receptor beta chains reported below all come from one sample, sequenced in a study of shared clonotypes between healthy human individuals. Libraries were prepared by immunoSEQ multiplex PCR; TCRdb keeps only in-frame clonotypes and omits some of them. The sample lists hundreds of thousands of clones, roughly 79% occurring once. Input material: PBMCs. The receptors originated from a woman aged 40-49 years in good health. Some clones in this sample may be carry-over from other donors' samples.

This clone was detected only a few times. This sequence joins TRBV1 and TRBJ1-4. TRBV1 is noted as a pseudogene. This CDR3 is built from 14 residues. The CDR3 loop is CTSSQVRRDEKLFF. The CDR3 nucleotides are TGCACCAGCAGCCAAGTTAGAAGGGATGAAAAACTGTTTTTT.

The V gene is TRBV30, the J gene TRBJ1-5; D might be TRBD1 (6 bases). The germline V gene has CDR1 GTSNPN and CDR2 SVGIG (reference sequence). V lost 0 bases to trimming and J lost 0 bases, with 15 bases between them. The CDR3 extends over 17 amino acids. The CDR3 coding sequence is TGTGCCTGGAGTGTACGTGGGGGCCTGTTTAGCAATCAGCCCCAGCATTTT. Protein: CAWSVRGGLFSNQPQHF.

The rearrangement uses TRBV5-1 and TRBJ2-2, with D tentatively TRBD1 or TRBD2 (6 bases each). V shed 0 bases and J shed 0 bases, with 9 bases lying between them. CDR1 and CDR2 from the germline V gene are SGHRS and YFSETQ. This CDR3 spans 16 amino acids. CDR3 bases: TGCGCCAGCAGCTTGGAGGGGGGAACGAACACCGGGGAGCTGTTTTTT. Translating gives CASSLEGGTNTGELFF.

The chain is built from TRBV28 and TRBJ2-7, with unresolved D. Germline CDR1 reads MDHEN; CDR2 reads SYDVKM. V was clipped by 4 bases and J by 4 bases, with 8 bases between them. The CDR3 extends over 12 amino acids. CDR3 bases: TGTGCCAGCAGTTGGACCAGATACGAGCAGTACTTC. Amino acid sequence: CASSWTRYEQYF. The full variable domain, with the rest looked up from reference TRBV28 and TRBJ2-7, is DVKVTQSSRYLVKRTGEKVFLECVQDMDHENMFWYRQDPGLGLRLIYFSYDVKMKEKGDIPEGYSVSREKKERFSLILESASTNQTSMYLCASSWTRYEQYFGPGTRLTVT.

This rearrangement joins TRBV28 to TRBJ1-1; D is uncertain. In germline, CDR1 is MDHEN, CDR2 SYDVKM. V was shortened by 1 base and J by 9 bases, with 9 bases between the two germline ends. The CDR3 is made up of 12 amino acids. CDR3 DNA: TGTGCCAGCAGTTTATTGGCTACAAAAGCTTTCTTT. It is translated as CASSLLATKAFF.

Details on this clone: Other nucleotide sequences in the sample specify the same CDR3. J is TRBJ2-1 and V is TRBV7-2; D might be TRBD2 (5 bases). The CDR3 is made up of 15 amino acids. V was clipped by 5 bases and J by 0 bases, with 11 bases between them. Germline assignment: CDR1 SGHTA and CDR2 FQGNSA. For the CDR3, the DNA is TGTGCCAGCAGCCTCAGTGGGAGCTCCTACAATGAGCAGTTCTTC. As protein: CASSLSGSSYNEQFF.

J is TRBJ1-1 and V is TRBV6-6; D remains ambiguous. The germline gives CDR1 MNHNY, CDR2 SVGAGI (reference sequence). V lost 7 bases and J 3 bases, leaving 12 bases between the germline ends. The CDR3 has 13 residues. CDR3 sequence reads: CASTQGRDTEAFF. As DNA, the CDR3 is TGTGCCAGCACCCAAGGCCGGGACACTGAAGCTTTCTTT.

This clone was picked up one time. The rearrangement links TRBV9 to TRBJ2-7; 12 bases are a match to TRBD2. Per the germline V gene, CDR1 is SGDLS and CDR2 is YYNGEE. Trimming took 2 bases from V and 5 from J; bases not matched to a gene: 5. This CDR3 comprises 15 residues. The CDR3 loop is CASSVGTSGLNEQYF. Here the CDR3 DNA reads TGTGCCAGCAGCGTTGGGACTAGCGGGTTAAACGAGCAGTACTTC.

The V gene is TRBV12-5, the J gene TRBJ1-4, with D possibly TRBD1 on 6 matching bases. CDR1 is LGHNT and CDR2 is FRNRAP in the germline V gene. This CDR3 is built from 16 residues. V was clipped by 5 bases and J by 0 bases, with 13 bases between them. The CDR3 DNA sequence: TGTGCTAGTGGTAACCGGGACATAACAACTAATGAAAAACTGTTTTTT. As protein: CASGNRDITTNEKLFF.

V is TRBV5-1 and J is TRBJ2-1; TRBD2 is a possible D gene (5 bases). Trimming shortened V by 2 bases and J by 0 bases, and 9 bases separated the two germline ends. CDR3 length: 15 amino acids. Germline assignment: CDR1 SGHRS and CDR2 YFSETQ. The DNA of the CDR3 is TGCGCCAGCAGCTTAACGGGGAGCTCCTACAATGAGCAGTTCTTC. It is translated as CASSLTGSSYNEQFF.

The CDR3 here is CASSGQGFFSGANVLTF. CDR3 DNA: TGTGCCAGCAGCGGACAGGGGTTCTTCTCTGGGGCCAACGTCCTGACTTTC. The rearrangement links TRBV5-4 to TRBJ2-6; TRBD1 matches 9 bases. The V gene's germline CDR1 is SGHNT and CDR2 YYREEE (reference sequence). The CDR3 length is 17 residues. With 4 bases clipped from V and 0 bases from J, the junction kept 5 bases outside the gene matches.

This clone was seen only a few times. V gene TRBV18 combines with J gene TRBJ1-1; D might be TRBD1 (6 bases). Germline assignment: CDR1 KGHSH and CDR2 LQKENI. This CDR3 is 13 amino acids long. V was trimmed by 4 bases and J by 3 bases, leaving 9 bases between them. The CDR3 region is CASSQGQYTEAFF. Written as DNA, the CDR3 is TGTGCCAGCTCACAAGGACAGTACACTGAAGCTTTCTTT.

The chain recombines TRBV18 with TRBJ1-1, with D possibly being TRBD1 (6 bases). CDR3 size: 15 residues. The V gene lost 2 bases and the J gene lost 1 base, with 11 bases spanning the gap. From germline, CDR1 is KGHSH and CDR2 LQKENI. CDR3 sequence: CASSPMRTENTEAFF. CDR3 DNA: TGTGCCAGCTCACCAATGCGGACAGAGAACACTGAAGCTTTCTTT.